This paragraph covers one TCR beta chain sequence. This record comes from a study of cytomegalovirus exposure and HLA in healthy donors. Vbeta (60) and Jbeta (13) primers were used in the PCR. Method: immunoSEQ multiplex PCR; TCRdb's copy keeps in-frame clones and lacks some. The sample has around 76,000 clones; 78% are singletons. The CDR3 spans 16 residues. The V and J ends lost 0 bases and 5 bases, in that order; junction bases with no gene match: 8. Germline V gene data show CDR1 as SGDLS and CDR2 as YYNGEE. The chain employs TRBV9 and TRBJ2-7, with 10 bases identical to TRBD2. Sequencing used PBMCs. The sequence came from a man aged 35-49 years in good health and CMV-seronegative. The CDR3 nucleotides read TGTGCCAGCAGCGTAGCGAGCGGGAGGGCCGTCGACGAGCAGTACTTC. Translated: CASSVASGRAVDEQYF.